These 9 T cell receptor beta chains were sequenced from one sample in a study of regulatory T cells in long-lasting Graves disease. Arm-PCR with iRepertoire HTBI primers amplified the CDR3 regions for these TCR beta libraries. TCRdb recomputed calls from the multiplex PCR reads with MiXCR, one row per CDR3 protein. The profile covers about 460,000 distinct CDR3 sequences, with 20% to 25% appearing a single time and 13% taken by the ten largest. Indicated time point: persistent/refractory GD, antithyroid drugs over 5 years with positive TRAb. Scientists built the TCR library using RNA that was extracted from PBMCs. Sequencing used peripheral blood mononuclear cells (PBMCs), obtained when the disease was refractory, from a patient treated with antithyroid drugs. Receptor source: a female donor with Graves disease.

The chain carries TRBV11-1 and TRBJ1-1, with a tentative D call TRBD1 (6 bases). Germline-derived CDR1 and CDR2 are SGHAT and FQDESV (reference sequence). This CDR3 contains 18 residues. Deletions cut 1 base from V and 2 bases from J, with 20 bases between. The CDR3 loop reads CASSLVGDRFLGNTEAFF. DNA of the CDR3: TGTGCCAGCAGCTTAGTAGGTGACAGGTTTCTCGGTAACACTGAAGCTTTCTTT.

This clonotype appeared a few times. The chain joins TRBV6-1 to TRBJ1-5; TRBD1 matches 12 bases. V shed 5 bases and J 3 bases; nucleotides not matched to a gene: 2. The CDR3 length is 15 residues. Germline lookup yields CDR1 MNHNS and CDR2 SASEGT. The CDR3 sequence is CASSRDRGHNQPQHF. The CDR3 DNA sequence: TGTGCCAGCAGTCGGGACAGGGGGCACAATCAGCCCCAGCATTTT.

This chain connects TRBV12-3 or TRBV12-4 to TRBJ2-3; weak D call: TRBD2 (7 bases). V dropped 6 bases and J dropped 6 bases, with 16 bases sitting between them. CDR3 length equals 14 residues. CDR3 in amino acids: CASSRGAGSDTQYF. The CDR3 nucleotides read TGTGCCAGCAGCCGGGGGGCAGGGTCCGATACGCAGTATTTT.

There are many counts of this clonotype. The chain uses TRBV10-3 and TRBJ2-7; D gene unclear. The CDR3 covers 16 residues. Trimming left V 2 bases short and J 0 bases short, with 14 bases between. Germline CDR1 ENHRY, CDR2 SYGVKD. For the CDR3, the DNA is TGTGCCATCAGTGAGGGGCTCCTGGGCGGCTCCTACGAGCAGTACTTC. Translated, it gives CAISEGLLGGSYEQYF.

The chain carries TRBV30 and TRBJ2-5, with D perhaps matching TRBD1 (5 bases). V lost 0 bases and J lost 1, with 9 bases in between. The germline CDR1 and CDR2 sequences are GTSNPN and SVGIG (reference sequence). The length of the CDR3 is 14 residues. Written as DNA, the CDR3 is TGTGCCTGGAGTGTTTTGGGGCCCCAAGAGACCCAGTACTTC. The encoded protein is CAWSVLGPQETQYF.

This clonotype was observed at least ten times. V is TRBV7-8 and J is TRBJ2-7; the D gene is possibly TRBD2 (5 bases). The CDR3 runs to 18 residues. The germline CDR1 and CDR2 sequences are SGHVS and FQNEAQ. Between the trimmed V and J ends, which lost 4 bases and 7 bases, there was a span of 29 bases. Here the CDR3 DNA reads TGTGCCAGCAGCTCCGCTATGGATCCAGCGGAAAAGTCGGGTGAGCAGTACTTC. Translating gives CASSSAMDPAEKSGEQYF.

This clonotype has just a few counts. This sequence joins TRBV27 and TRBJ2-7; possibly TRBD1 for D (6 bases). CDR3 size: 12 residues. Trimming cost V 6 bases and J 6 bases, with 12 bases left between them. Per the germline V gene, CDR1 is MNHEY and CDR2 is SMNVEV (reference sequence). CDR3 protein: CASSPGQSEQYF. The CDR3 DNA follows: TGTGCCAGCAGCCCTGGACAGTCCGAGCAGTACTTC.

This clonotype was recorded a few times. CDR3 in amino acids: CASSQDYSQPQHF. The CDR3 DNA reads TGTGCCAGCAGCCAAGATTATAGTCAGCCCCAGCATTTT. The V call is TRBV3-1, the J call TRBJ1-5; D call uncertain. This CDR3 spans 13 amino acids. V shed 0 bases and J shed 6 bases, with 6 bases lying between them. Germline V CDR1 and CDR2: LGHDT, YNNKEL (reference sequence). Full variable domain (remainder filled in from reference TRBV3-1 and TRBJ1-5): DTAVSQTPKYLVTQMGNDKSIKCEQNLGHDTMYWYKQDSKKFLKIMFSYNNKELIINETVPNRFSPKSPDKAHLNLHINSLELGDSAVYFCASSQDYSQPQHFGDGTRLSIL.

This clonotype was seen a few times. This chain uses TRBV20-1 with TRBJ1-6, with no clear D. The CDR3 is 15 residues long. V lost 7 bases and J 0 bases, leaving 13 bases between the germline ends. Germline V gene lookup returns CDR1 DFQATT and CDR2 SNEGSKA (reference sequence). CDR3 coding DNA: TGCAGTGACTATCCACAGAGCTCCTATAATTCACCCCTCCACTTT. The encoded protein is CSDYPQSSYNSPLHF.